Sequencing of this T cell receptor beta chain was carried out in a study of cytomegalovirus exposure and HLA in healthy donors. Findings and caveats of the study: Most CMV-associated TCR beta chains were later found to appear HLA-restricted.

Worth noting for this clone: As yet, its antigen is unknown.

PCR primers comprised 60 Vbeta and 13 Jbeta primers. Some clones are missing from TCRdb's copy, which holds only in-frame ones; the method was immunoSEQ multiplex PCR. The sample has more than 95,000 clones, around 10% seen once. There are 15 residues in the CDR3. The V segment lost 4 bases and the J segment 6 bases; nucleotides outside the gene matches: 8. Germline CDR1 SGDLS, CDR2 YYNGEE. This TCR derives from a man aged 40-49 years in good health and CMV-seropositive. The sequencing input was PBMCs. The chain combines TRBV9 with TRBJ2-3; 10 bases are shared with TRBD2. CDR3 sequence (DNA): TGTGCCAGCAGCTTAAAGCGGGAGGGCCGGGATACGCAGTATTTT. Protein: CASSLKREGRDTQYF.